Listed below are T cell receptor beta chains from one sample, sequenced in a study of shared clonotypes between healthy human individuals. Profiling relied on immunoSEQ multiplex PCR, and the TCRdb table lists in-frame clones only, not all of them. The data hold some 2,000,000 clones, with roughly 94% observed a single time. Source material: naive CD4+ T cells sorted from blood. These receptors all come from a man aged 18-30 years in good health. The CDR3 runs from the conserved cysteine through the conserved F or W. A D gene is named only where the DNA matches it firmly. The size field is filled for only some rows; it gives once, few, many or a size class.

NA	TRBV5-1	NA	TRBJ1-1	TGCGCCAGCAGCCCGCGGGACTCGAACACTGAAGCTTTCTTT	CASSPRDSNTEAFF
NA	TRBV21-1	NA	TRBJ1-4	TGTGCCAGCAGCAACCTGCCAGAAGAATGGGAAAAACTGTTTTTT	CASSNLPEEWEKLFF
NA	TRBV5-1	NA	TRBJ2-7	TGCGCCAGCAGCCCCTCGGCGGGGACCTACGAGCAGTACTTC	CASSPSAGTYEQYF
NA	TRBV27	TRBD1	TRBJ2-2	TGTGCCAGCAGTTTAAGGGGGCGCGGCACCGGGGAGCTGTTTTTT	CASSLRGRGTGELFF
NA	TRBV11-2	NA	TRBJ1-2	TGTGCCAGCAGCCCGAATCAGGGGAACTATGGCTACACCTTC	CASSPNQGNYGYTF
NA	TRBV12-5	NA	TRBJ2-1	TGTGCTAGTGGTTTGCCCGTCGCTGGCAGTGCCCCCAATGAGCAGTTCTTC	CASGLPVAGSAPNEQFF
once	TRBV6-5	NA	TRBJ1-5	TGTGCCAGCAGTACCAACTATGCCCCCAATCAGCCCCAGCATTTT	CASSTNYAPNQPQHF
NA	TRBV18	NA	TRBJ1-4	TGTGCCAGCTCACCACCGTCCTCCCAAGAAAAACTGTTTTTT	CASSPPSSQEKLFF
NA	TRBV2	NA	TRBJ2-7	TGTGCCAGCAGCTTGGGGGGATACGAGCAGTACTTC	CASSLGGYEQYF
NA	TRBV30	NA	TRBJ1-5	TGTGCCTGGAGTGCCCCGACAGTCATAGAGCCCCAGCATTTT	CAWSAPTVIEPQHF
NA	TRBV4-3	NA	TRBJ2-7	TGCGCCAGCAGCCAAGGGACAAAGGGATCCTACGAGCAGTACTTC	CASSQGTKGSYEQYF
NA	TRBV2	NA	TRBJ2-2	TGTGCCAGCAGTGAAAACAGGGGAGGTACCGGGGAGCTGTTTTTT	CASSENRGGTGELFF
NA	TRBV7-9	NA	TRBJ1-4	TGTGCCAGCAGCTTGGCAGGGAGGTCGACTAATGAAAAACTGTTTTTT	CASSLAGRSTNEKLFF
few	TRBV6-1	NA	TRBJ1-2	TGTGCCAGCAGTGAAGCTCGGCGACACCCAGGGTATGGCTACACCTTC	CASSEARRHPGYGYTF
NA	TRBV29-1	NA	TRBJ2-7	TGCAGCGTTGGCGGGACGCTCAACGATCCCTACGAGCAGTACTTC	CSVGGTLNDPYEQYF
NA	TRBV19	NA	TRBJ2-7	TGTGCCAGTAGTACGGAGTCTGCATACGAGCAGTACTTC	CASSTESAYEQYF
NA	TRBV2	NA	TRBJ1-1	TGTGCCAGCAGCCCCGGGACAGAAGCTTTCTTT	CASSPGTEAFF
NA	TRBV5-1	TRBD2	TRBJ2-1	TGCGCCAGCAGCTTGGCTCAAGCGGGGGTGATGGGTGAGCAGTTCTTC	CASSLAQAGVMGEQFF
NA	TRBV7-2	NA	TRBJ2-7	TGTGCCAGCAGCGGCTCGTGGGAGTACGAGCAGTACTTC	CASSGSWEYEQYF
NA	TRBV5-4	NA	TRBJ1-3	TGTGCCAGCAGCCTAGGGGCAGGGGCTAGCTCTGGAAACACCATATATTTT	CASSLGAGASSGNTIYF